This T cell receptor beta chain appears in the sequencing data of a study of T cell responses to AZD1222 COVID-19 vaccine. Study at large: Whether given at about 4 or about 12 weeks, second doses were pooled.

Sequencing used immunoSEQ multiplex PCR; TCRdb keeps in-frame clones, though not all of them. This sample has around 190,000 clones, with around 92% found just once. Germline V gene lookup returns CDR1 MDHEN and CDR2 SYDVKM. The CDR3 covers 16 residues. Deletions cut 5 bases from V and 0 bases from J, with 14 bases between. This chain uses TRBV28 with TRBJ2-4, with D unclear. This receptor was taken from an adult in good health. The sample consisted of peripheral blood, taken on day 0 of AZD1222 vaccination. CDR3 amino acids: CASSPGSTIAKNIQYF. The CDR3 DNA sequence: TGTGCCAGCAGTCCGGGCTCCACTATAGCCAAAAACATTCAGTACTTC.